The text below deals with one T cell receptor (beta chain). The antigen is undetermined. Four subsets defined by CD45RA and CD27 were sorted after CD3, CD4, CD8 and live/dead staining. Two oligonucleotides, mixed equimolar, formed the beta constant-region primer covering TRBC1 and TRBC2. Nested alpha and beta constant-region primers with the SP2 primer drove four PCR rounds on ligated cDNA. The cDNA 3' end received a ligated single-stranded oligonucleotide carrying the SP2 primer and a 12-nucleotide UMI. TCRdb re-analysed the UMI-ligation and nested PCR reads in MiXCR, keeping a single row per CDR3 protein. Of roughly 97,000 distinct CDR3 sequences in the sample, about 14% are singletons; the top ten hold around 2.8%. The CDR3 is 17 residues long. The V and J ends lost 4 bases and 0 bases respectively, with 16 bases between them. Germline CDR1 is SEHNR and CDR2 is FQNEAQ (reference sequence). This entry belongs to a study of naive and memory T cell subsets.

Study conclusions and caveats: Naive repertoires, especially CD8, held a few larger clonotypes, possibly memory cells re-expressing CD45RA. Diversity fell and Gini index rose from naive through CM, EM, EMRA.

The V call is TRBV7-9, the J call TRBJ2-1; no reliable D call. Material for sequencing was naive CD8+ T cells from blood. The clonotype originates from a human donor in good health. DNA of the CDR3: TGTGCCAGCAGCTACCGGACGTCCGCTAGCTCCTACAATGAGCAGTTCTTC. This codes for CASSYRTSASSYNEQFF.